Listed below are T cell receptor beta chains from one sample, sequenced in a study of Graves' ophthalmopathy and Graves' hyperthyroidism. From the multiplex PCR reads, TCRdb called clonotypes with MiXCR, one entry per CDR3 protein. The data contain hundreds of thousands of distinct CDR3 sequences, about 24% of them singletons. The source material was peripheral blood. The origin of the receptors is a young woman with stable Graves' hyperthyroidism. Some clones in this sample may be carry-over from other donors' samples. Each CDR3 is given with its conserved first and last residue. The D gene is left open where the match is weak. Rows may omit the clone size; those that give it use once, few, many or a size class.

j_call	clone_size	d_call	v_call	cdr3_aa	cdr3_nt
TRBJ1-1	many	NA	TRBV28	CASISTPTEAFF	TGTGCCAGCATCTCCACACCGACTGAAGCTTTCTTT
TRBJ1-1	many	TRBD1	TRBV20-1	CSAVTGANTEAFF	TGCAGTGCCGTGACAGGGGCGAACACTGAAGCTTTCTTT
TRBJ1-1	few	NA	TRBV3-1	CASSPPSWDAEAFF	TGTGCCAGCAGCCCTCCAAGTTGGGACGCTGAAGCTTTCTTT
TRBJ2-2	NA	NA	TRBV24-1	CATSDWVRGTGELFF	TGTGCCACCAGTGATTGGGTCAGGGGTACCGGGGAGCTGTTTTTT
TRBJ1-1	many	NA	TRBV2	CASSVLLGGLNTEAFF	TGTGCCAGCAGTGTCTTATTGGGGGGCTTGAACACTGAAGCTTTCTTT
TRBJ2-2	NA	TRBD1	TRBV6-1	CASSADRVQHGELFF	TGTGCCAGCAGTGCGGACAGGGTCCAGCACGGGGAGCTGTTTTTT
TRBJ2-7	NA	NA	TRBV5-5	CASSPDSLVVEQYF	TGTGCCAGCAGCCCCGACAGCCTAGTAGTGGAGCAGTACTTC
TRBJ1-2	many	NA	TRBV20-1	CSARVGDAYGYTF	TGCAGTGCTAGAGTAGGGGACGCTTATGGCTACACCTTC
TRBJ2-5	NA	TRBD1	TRBV6-5	CASSYSRGRGTQYF	TGTGCCAGCAGTTACTCGAGGGGGCGCGGGACCCAGTACTTC
TRBJ2-7	many	TRBD1	TRBV2	CASSALGQGYYEQYF	TGTGCCAGCAGTGCGTTGGGACAGGGTTACTACGAGCAGTACTTC
TRBJ2-6	many	NA	TRBV12-3/TRBV12-4	CASSFLRDASGANVLTF	TGTGCCAGCAGTTTTTTAAGGGACGCCTCTGGGGCCAACGTCCTGACTTTC
TRBJ1-1	few	NA	TRBV6-1	CASSSRGRTDTEAFF	TGTGCCAGCAGCTCCAGGGGCAGGACCGACACTGAAGCTTTCTTT
TRBJ1-5	few	TRBD1	TRBV6-5	CASSHNRGPNQPQHF	TGTGCCAGCAGTCACAACAGGGGGCCCAATCAGCCCCAGCATTTT
TRBJ1-1	NA	TRBD1	TRBV12-3/TRBV12-4	CASRHTGALNTEAFF	TGTGCCAGCAGACACACAGGGGCGTTGAACACTGAAGCTTTCTTT
TRBJ1-5	many	NA	TRBV7-6	CASSLGPGPYSNQPQHF	TGTGCCAGCAGCTTAGGCCCGGGACCGTATAGCAATCAGCCCCAGCATTTT
TRBJ1-1	NA	TRBD1	TRBV6-5	CASSYSKRGLSEAFF	TGTGCCAGCAGTTACTCGAAAAGGGGGCTTTCAGAAGCTTTCTTT
TRBJ1-2	many	TRBD1	TRBV19	CASSTSRDSYGYTF	TGTGCCAGTAGTACGTCCCGGGACAGTTATGGCTACACCTTC
TRBJ1-6	many	NA	TRBV19	CASSIDRVRVNSPLHF	TGTGCCAGTAGTATAGATCGCGTCAGGGTGAATTCACCCCTCCACTTT
TRBJ2-2	many	NA	TRBV20-1	CSANRDGNTGELFF	TGCAGTGCTAACCGGGACGGGAACACCGGGGAGCTGTTTTTT
TRBJ2-7	NA	TRBD2	TRBV28	CASRGPGGRANEQYF	TGTGCCAGCAGAGGCCCGGGCGGGAGGGCAAACGAGCAGTACTTC
TRBJ1-1	NA	TRBD1	TRBV4-2	CASSLPVTGANTEAFF	TGTGCCAGCAGCCTCCCTGTGACAGGGGCGAACACTGAAGCTTTCTTT
TRBJ2-5	NA	NA	TRBV4-3	CANSQDFPRTGAETQYF	TGCGCCAACAGCCAAGATTTCCCCCGGACGGGGGCAGAGACCCAGTACTTC
TRBJ2-5	few	NA	TRBV12-5	CASGLVLGETQYF	TGTGCTAGTGGTTTGGTACTAGGAGAGACCCAGTACTTC